This is a list of T cell receptor beta chains from one sample in a study of beta chain features in type 1 diabetes. Here immunoSEQ multiplex PCR was the method, and the copy in TCRdb shows in-frame clones only, minus some. The sample lists about 150,000 clones; 10% were seen once. The sequenced material came from central memory CD4+ T cells from blood. The receptors were sampled from a man aged 25 to 40 with type 1 diabetes. CDR3s include the opening cysteine and the closing phenylalanine or tryptophan. The D gene is left open where the match is weak. Size tells how often a clone was seen (once, few, many) or the class of an expanded clone, and some rows leave it out.

CDR3 protein,CDR3 DNA,V gene,clone size,D gene,J gene
CASSVQGGTGNTIYF,TGTGCCAGCAGCGTACAGGGTGGTACTGGAAACACCATATATTTT,TRBV9,.,.,TRBJ1-3
CASSSSSGTGGWETQYF,TGCGCCAGCAGTTCCTCCTCCGGGACAGGGGGCTGGGAGACCCAGTACTTC,TRBV5-1,.,TRBD1,TRBJ2-5
CAISESGSGSRETQYF,TGTGCCATCAGTGAGTCGGGTAGCGGGAGTCGGGAGACCCAGTACTTC,TRBV10-3,many,TRBD2,TRBJ2-5
CSVAQGHNTEAFF,TGCAGCGTTGCCCAGGGGCACAACACTGAAGCTTTCTTT,TRBV29-1,.,.,TRBJ1-1
CSAALGGEQYF,TGCAGTGCTGCCTTGGGAGGCGAGCAGTACTTC,TRBV20-1,few,.,TRBJ2-7
CASSGTRTFTGELFF,TGTGCCAGCAGCGGGACTCGCACTTTCACCGGGGAGCTGTTTTTT,TRBV7-2,.,.,TRBJ2-2
CASKETTNYNEQFF,TGTGCCAGCAAAGAGACTACGAACTACAATGAGCAGTTCTTC,TRBV2,.,.,TRBJ2-1
CAWSPGWDKHYGYTF,TGTGCCTGGAGTCCAGGGTGGGACAAGCACTATGGCTACACCTTC,TRBV30,few,.,TRBJ1-2
CSVTRTGGSYEQYF,TGCAGCGTCACAAGGACAGGGGGCTCCTACGAGCAGTACTTC,TRBV29-1,.,TRBD1,TRBJ2-7
CAVTSGANVLTF,TGTGCCGTAACATCTGGGGCCAACGTCCTGACTTTC,TRBV2,few,.,TRBJ2-6
CASSYDHSGYEQYF,TGTGCCAGCAGCTACGACCATAGCGGCTACGAGCAGTACTTC,TRBV5-4,.,.,TRBJ2-7
CASRDRGVYGYTF,TGTGCCAGCAGAGACAGGGGAGTGTATGGCTACACCTTC,TRBV2,.,TRBD1,TRBJ1-2
CASSQGTREETQYF,TGTGCCAGCAGCCAAGGGACTAGGGAAGAGACCCAGTACTTC,TRBV5-5,few,TRBD2,TRBJ2-5
CATSRSGRSNNEQFF,TGTGCCACCAGCAGGAGCGGGCGAAGCAACAATGAGCAGTTCTTC,TRBV15,.,.,TRBJ2-1
CASSHRRDRRAFF,TGTGCCAGCAGTCACCGCCGGGACAGGAGAGCTTTCTTT,TRBV6-5,.,TRBD1,TRBJ1-1
CSVELGSSGRAPRTDTQYF,TGCAGCGTTGAATTAGGAAGTAGCGGGAGAGCCCCTCGCACAGATACGCAGTATTTT,TRBV29-1,few,TRBD2,TRBJ2-3
CASSTSQGVINEQFF,TGTGCCAGCAGCACCTCACAGGGGGTGATCAATGAGCAGTTCTTC,TRBV14,.,TRBD1,TRBJ2-1
CASQRQATNEKLFF,TGTGCCAGTCAGCGACAGGCAACTAATGAAAAACTGTTTTTT,TRBV19,few,.,TRBJ1-4
CASSSPGQGNTEAFF,TGTGCCAGCAGCTCGCCGGGACAGGGGAACACTGAAGCTTTCTTT,TRBV11-2,.,TRBD1,TRBJ1-1
CASSFSGGNIQYF,TGTGCCAGCAGCTTCTCCGGGGGAAACATTCAGTACTTC,TRBV11-2,.,.,TRBJ2-4
CASSPGQANYGYTF,TGTGCCAGCAGCCCCGGACAGGCTAACTATGGCTACACCTTC,TRBV9,few,TRBD1,TRBJ1-2
CALRRNEKLFF,TGTGCACTCCGTCGAAATGAAAAACTGTTTTTT,TRBV30,few,.,TRBJ1-4
CASSLSVSEAFF,TGTGCCAGCAGCTTATCGGTTTCTGAAGCTTTCTTT,TRBV7-2,.,.,TRBJ1-1
CASSFGGSNQPQHF,TGTGCCAGCAGTTTTGGGGGCAGCAATCAGCCCCAGCATTTT,TRBV27,.,.,TRBJ1-5
CASRQINYGYTF,TGTGCCAGCAGACAAATTAACTATGGCTACACCTTC,TRBV6-5,few,.,TRBJ1-2
CASSSLAGGNTGELFF,TGTGCCAGCAGCTCCTTAGCGGGAGGGAACACCGGGGAGCTGTTTTTT,TRBV5-4,few,TRBD2,TRBJ2-2
CASSSRDAGANVLTF,TGTGCCAGCAGCTCCAGGGATGCTGGGGCCAACGTCCTGACTTTC,TRBV7-8,.,.,TRBJ2-6
CASSLGTGGVDTQYF,TGTGCCAGCAGCCTTGGGACAGGGGGTGTAGATACGCAGTATTTT,TRBV21-1,.,.,TRBJ2-3
CASSLGTETVAFF,TGTGCCAGCAGCTTAGGTACAGAGACCGTAGCTTTCTTT,TRBV11-3,.,.,TRBJ1-1
CSAGAGGEEKLFF,TGCAGCGCCGGGGCCGGGGGGGAGGAAAAACTGTTTTTT,TRBV29-1,.,.,TRBJ1-4
CASSPGHQGVLYGYTF,TGTGCCAGCAGCCCCGGACACCAGGGGGTCCTCTATGGCTACACCTTC,TRBV5-8,.,TRBD1,TRBJ1-2
CSARSPRVEAF,TGCAGTGCTAGAAGCCCACGGGTGGAAGCCTTT,TRBV20-1,.,.,TRBJ1-4
CASSLSGYDEKLFF,TGTGCCAGCAGTTTAAGCGGGTACGATGAAAAACTGTTTTTT,TRBV27,.,.,TRBJ1-4
CASSWARSGEQYF,TGTGCCAGCAGTTGGGCCCGCTCAGGGGAGCAGTACTTC,TRBV27,.,.,TRBJ2-7
CASSEAREAFF,TGTGCCAGCTCAGAGGCCCGTGAAGCTTTCTTT,TRBV28,.,.,TRBJ1-1
CASSWNGGGFAETQYF,TGTGCCAGCAGTTGGAACGGGGGGGGATTCGCGGAGACCCAGTACTTC,TRBV28,few,TRBD2,TRBJ2-5
CASSVRDSIGRGNEQFF,TGTGCCAGCAGTGTAAGGGATTCAATCGGTAGGGGCAATGAGCAGTTCTTC,TRBV25-1,few,.,TRBJ2-1
CASSTARTGSYEQYF,TGTGCCAGCAGTACCGCCCGGACAGGGTCCTACGAGCAGTACTTC,TRBV6-6,few,TRBD1,TRBJ2-7
CASRKTEAGELFF,TGCGCCAGCAGAAAGACTGAAGCCGGGGAGCTGTTTTTT,TRBV10-2,.,.,TRBJ2-2
CSVTGGYGYTF,TGCAGTGTAACAGGGGGCTATGGCTACACCTTC,TRBV29-1,few,TRBD1,TRBJ1-2
CASRLGGDYEQYF,TGTGCCAGCAGGTTGGGGGGGGACTACGAGCAGTACTTC,TRBV6-5,few,TRBD2,TRBJ2-7
CASSPKTGGVDTEAFF,TGTGCCAGCTCACCAAAAACAGGGGGAGTAGACACTGAAGCTTTCTTT,TRBV18,few,TRBD1,TRBJ1-1
CASSLSTLGAGDTQYF,TGTGCCAGCAGCTTATCTACCCTGGGGGCGGGAGATACGCAGTATTTT,TRBV7-3,.,.,TRBJ2-3
CASSSDWNTEAFF,TGTGCCAGCAGCTCGGACTGGAACACTGAAGCTTTCTTT,TRBV7-3,.,.,TRBJ1-1
CASSSSAGPRETQYF,TGTGCCAGCAGCTCCTCCGCGGGTCCGAGGGAGACCCAGTACTTC,TRBV7-2,few,.,TRBJ2-5
CASSPDRVAYGYTF,TGTGCCAGCTCACCAGACAGGGTAGCTTATGGCTACACCTTC,TRBV18,.,TRBD1,TRBJ1-2
CASSGNMRGEQYF,TGTGCCAGCAGCGGCAACATGCGCGGCGAGCAGTACTTC,TRBV11-3,.,.,TRBJ2-7
CASSVVGSGTPTRYTGELFF,TGTGCCAGCAGCGTAGTGGGTAGCGGAACGCCTACTAGATACACCGGGGAGCTGTTTTTT,TRBV9,.,.,TRBJ2-2
CSVRGQEPIAKNIQYF,TGCAGCGTCAGGGGGCAAGAACCAATAGCCAAAAACATTCAGTACTTC,TRBV29-1,.,TRBD1,TRBJ2-4
CASSFGQIYYEQYF,TGTGCCAGCAGCTTCGGACAGATTTACTACGAGCAGTACTTC,TRBV11-2,few,.,TRBJ2-7
CASRGTGGAYEQYF,TGTGCCAGCAGAGGGACAGGGGGCGCCTACGAGCAGTACTTC,TRBV28,few,TRBD1,TRBJ2-7
CASSLPGGWDGYTF,TGTGCCAGCAGCTTACCAGGGGGTTGGGATGGCTACACCTTC,TRBV7-2,.,TRBD1,TRBJ1-2
CASSTAGQGAYEQYF,TGCGCCAGCAGCACCGCCGGACAGGGGGCCTACGAGCAGTACTTC,TRBV5-1,few,TRBD1,TRBJ2-7
CASSFGSGTSGYEQYF,.,TRBV11-2,.,.,TRBJ2-7
CAISAGRHNEQFF,TGTGCCATCAGTGCGGGTCGGCACAATGAGCAGTTCTTC,TRBV10-3,.,.,TRBJ2-1
CASSGTSGTDTQYF,TGTGCCAGCAGCGGGACTAGCGGCACAGATACGCAGTATTTT,TRBV2,few,TRBD2,TRBJ2-3
CASSVATAMNTEAFF,TGTGCCAGCAGCGTAGCTACAGCCATGAACACTGAAGCTTTCTTT,TRBV9,.,.,TRBJ1-1
CASSLFTDTQYF,TGTGCCAGCAGCCTATTCACAGATACGCAGTATTTT,TRBV11-2,few,.,TRBJ2-3
CASSADRTASYEQYF,TGCGCCAGCAGCGCCGACCGGACAGCGAGCTACGAGCAGTACTTC,TRBV5-1,few,.,TRBJ2-7